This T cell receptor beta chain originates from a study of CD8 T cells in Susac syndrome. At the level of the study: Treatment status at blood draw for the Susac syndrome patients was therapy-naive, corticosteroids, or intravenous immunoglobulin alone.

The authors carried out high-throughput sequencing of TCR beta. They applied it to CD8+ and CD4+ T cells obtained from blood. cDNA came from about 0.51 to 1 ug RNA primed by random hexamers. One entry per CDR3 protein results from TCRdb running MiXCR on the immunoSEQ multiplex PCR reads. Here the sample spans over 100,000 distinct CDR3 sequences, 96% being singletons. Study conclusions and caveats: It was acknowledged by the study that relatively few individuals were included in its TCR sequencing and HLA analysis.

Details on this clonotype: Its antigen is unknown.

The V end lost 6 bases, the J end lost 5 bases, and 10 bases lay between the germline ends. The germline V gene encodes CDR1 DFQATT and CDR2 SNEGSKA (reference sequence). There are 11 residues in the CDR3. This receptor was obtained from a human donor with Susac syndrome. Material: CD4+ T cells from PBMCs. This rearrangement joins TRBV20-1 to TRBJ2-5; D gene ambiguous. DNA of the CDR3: TGCAGTGCCCAAGACGGGGAGACCCAGTACTTC. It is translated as CSAQDGETQYF.